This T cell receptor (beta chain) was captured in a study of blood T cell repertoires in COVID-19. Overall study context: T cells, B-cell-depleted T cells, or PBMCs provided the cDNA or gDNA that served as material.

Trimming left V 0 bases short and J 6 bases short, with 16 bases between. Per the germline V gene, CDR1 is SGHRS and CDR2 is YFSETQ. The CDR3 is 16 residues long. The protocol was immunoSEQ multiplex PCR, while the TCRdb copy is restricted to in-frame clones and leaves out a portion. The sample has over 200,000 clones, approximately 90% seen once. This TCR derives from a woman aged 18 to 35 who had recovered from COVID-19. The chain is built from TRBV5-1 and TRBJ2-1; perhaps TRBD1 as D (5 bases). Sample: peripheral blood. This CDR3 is CASSLVRTGVLNEQFF. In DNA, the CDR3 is TGCGCCAGCAGCTTGGTCAGAACAGGAGTACTCAATGAGCAGTTCTTC.